This TCR beta chain was retrieved from a study of early T cells in non-severe SARS-CoV-2 infection. Study overall: The study sequenced bulk RNA from unsorted whole blood, with chains unpaired.

Trimming cost V 6 bases and J 1 base; bases outside gene matches: 8. The CDR3 runs 16 residues. This clonotype was recorded a few times. Unique molecular identifiers were attached to individual cDNA molecules. TCRdb passed the 5' RACE reads through MiXCR, listing each CDR3 protein once. This sample has tens of thousands of distinct CDR3 sequences, with over 9% found just once. The specimen comprised whole blood, sampled at baseline. The chain employs TRBV12-3 or TRBV12-4 and TRBJ2-3, with 9 nucleotides matching TRBD2. The sequence derives from an adult who was a healthcare worker with PCR-confirmed SARS-CoV-2 infection or an uninfected control (not recorded which). The CDR3 sequence: CASSLGASGGTDTQYF. The CDR3 DNA reads as TGTGCCAGCAGCCTCGGGGCTAGCGGGGGCACAGATACGCAGTATTTT.